These T cell receptor beta chains were read from a single sample in a study of blood T cell repertoires in COVID-19. TCRdb's copy holds only in-frame clones and misses some; the assay was immunoSEQ multiplex PCR. The profile covers 210,000 or so clones, with roughly 86% appearing a single time and approximately 12% taken by the ten largest. The sample comprised peripheral blood. Receptors originate from a middle-aged woman with acute or convalescent COVID-19. CDR3s include the opening cysteine and the closing phenylalanine or tryptophan. The D gene is left open where the match is weak. The size of a clone is reported for some rows only, either as once, few or many, or as a class for expanded clones.

>-|TRBJ1-1|-|TRBV12-5
CASGLSRRGNTEAFF
TGTGCTAGTGGCTTATCACGCAGGGGGAACACTGAAGCTTTCTTT
>TRBD1|TRBJ1-2|-|TRBV19
CASSIDSGQALYGYTF
TGTGCCAGTAGTATAGATAGCGGACAGGCTCTCTATGGCTACACCTTC
>-|TRBJ1-5|-|TRBV7-8
CASSFPNQPQHF
TGTGCCAGCAGCTTCCCAAATCAGCCCCAGCATTTT
>-|TRBJ1-1|once|TRBV27
CASSFSPGKVRMNTEAFF
TGTGCCAGCAGTTTTTCTCCGGGGAAAGTTCGTATGAACACTGAAGCTTTCTTT
>TRBD1|TRBJ1-2|-|TRBV29-1
CSAGGQNYGYTF
TGCAGCGCCGGGGGACAGAATTATGGCTACACCTTC
>TRBD1|TRBJ1-1|-|TRBV5-6
CASSFPKGQGDLGAEAFF
TGTGCCAGCAGCTTCCCCAAGGGACAGGGGGACCTTGGGGCTGAAGCTTTCTTT
>-|TRBJ2-3|-|TRBV7-8
CASSPAGSPQDTQYF
TGTGCCAGCAGCCCTGCGGGGTCTCCTCAGGATACGCAGTATTTT
>-|TRBJ2-2|-|TRBV6-4
CASSSRGGELFF
TGTGCCAGCAGTTCTAGAGGCGGGGAGCTGTTTTTT
>TRBD1|TRBJ2-7|-|TRBV2
CASSAQQGSYEQYF
TGTGCCAGCAGCGCCCAACAGGGGTCCTACGAGCAGTACTTC
>TRBD1|TRBJ1-1|-|TRBV4-3
CASSQEGTGGTEAFF
TGCGCCAGCAGCCAAGAGGGGACAGGGGGCACTGAAGCTTTCTTT
>-|TRBJ1-1|once|TRBV19
CASSIGQMNTEAFF
TGTGCCAGTAGTATCGGACAGATGAACACTGAAGCTTTCTTT
>TRBD1|TRBJ1-1|-|TRBV15
CATSVRQGLKLEAFF
TGTGCCACCAGCGTAAGACAGGGGTTAAAACTTGAAGCTTTCTTT
>-|TRBJ2-3|-|TRBV5-1
CASSLAPGNTQYF
TGCGCCAGCAGCTTGGCCCCGGGGAATACGCAGTATTTT
>-|TRBJ2-5|once|TRBV7-2
CASSFRDQETQYF
TGTGCCAGCAGCTTCCGGGACCAAGAGACCCAGTACTTC
>-|TRBJ2-5|-|TRBV7-9
CASSLAGPETQYF
TGTGCCAGCAGCTTAGCGGGGCCAGAGACCCAGTACTTC
>TRBD1|TRBJ1-2|once|TRBV5-5
CASSLGGGEYGYTF
TGTGCCAGCAGCTTAGGGGGCGGAGAGTATGGCTACACCTTC
>-|TRBJ2-1|-|TRBV5-1
CASSFSTGNEQFF
TGCGCCAGCAGCTTTTCTACGGGCAATGAGCAGTTCTTC